The T cell receptor (beta chain) described here comes from a study of cytomegalovirus exposure and HLA in healthy donors. The overall study: There were 350 to 400 genotyped donors. Of these, roughly 80% fell in the genetic ancestry cluster associated with self-reported Caucasian donors.

Donors were ostensibly healthy at sampling, although undocumented immune exposures were probable. This CDR3 spans 14 amino acids. Trimming shortened V by 4 bases and J by 2 bases, and 12 bases separated the two germline ends. CDR1 is SGHNT and CDR2 is YYREEE in the germline V gene (reference sequence). The primer mix had 60 Vbeta and 13 Jbeta primers. Some clones are missing from TCRdb's copy, which holds only in-frame ones; the method was immunoSEQ multiplex PCR. The sample records about 150,000 clones, over 60% being singletons. This chain connects TRBV5-4 to TRBJ1-1, with D possibly TRBD1 on 5 matching bases. The sequenced sample was PBMCs. This sequence originates from a man aged 35 to 55 in good health and CMV-seropositive. CDR3 region: CASSTVDRNTEAFF. CDR3 nucleotide sequence: TGTGCCAGCAGCACCGTCGACAGAAACACTGAAGCTTTCTTT. The entire variable domain, with the rest obtained from reference TRBV5-4 and TRBJ1-1, is as follows: ETGVTQSPTHLIKTRGQQVTLRCSSQSGHNTVSWYQQALGQGPQFIFQYYREEENGRGNFPPRFSGLQFPNYSSELNVNALELDDSALYLCASSTVDRNTEAFFGQGTRLTVV.